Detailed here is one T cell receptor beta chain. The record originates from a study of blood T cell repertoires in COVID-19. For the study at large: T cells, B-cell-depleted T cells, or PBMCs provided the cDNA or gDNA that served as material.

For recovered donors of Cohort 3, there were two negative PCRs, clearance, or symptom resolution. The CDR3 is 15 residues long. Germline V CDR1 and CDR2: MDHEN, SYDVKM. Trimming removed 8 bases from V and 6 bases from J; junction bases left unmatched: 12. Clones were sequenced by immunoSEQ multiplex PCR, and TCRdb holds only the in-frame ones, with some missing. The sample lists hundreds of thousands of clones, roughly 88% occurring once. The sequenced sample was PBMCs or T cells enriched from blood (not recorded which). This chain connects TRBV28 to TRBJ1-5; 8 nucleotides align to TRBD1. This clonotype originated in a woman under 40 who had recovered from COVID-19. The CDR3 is CASQLHRGGGQPQHF. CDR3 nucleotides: TGTGCCAGCCAGCTTCACAGGGGGGGCGGTCAGCCCCAGCATTTT.